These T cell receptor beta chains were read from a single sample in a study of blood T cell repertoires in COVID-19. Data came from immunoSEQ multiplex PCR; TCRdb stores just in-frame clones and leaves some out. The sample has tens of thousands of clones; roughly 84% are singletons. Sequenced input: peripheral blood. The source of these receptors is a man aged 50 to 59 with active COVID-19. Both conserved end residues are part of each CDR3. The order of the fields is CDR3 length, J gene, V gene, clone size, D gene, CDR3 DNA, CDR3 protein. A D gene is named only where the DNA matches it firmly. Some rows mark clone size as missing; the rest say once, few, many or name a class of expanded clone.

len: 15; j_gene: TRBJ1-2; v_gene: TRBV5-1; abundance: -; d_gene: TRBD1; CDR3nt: TGCGCCAGCAGAAGGACAGGGACCGTTAACTATGGCTACACCTTC; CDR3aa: CASRRTGTVNYGYTF
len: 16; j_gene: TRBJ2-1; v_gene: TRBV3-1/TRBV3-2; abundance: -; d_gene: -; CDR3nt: TGTGCCAGCAGCCGATCTAGGCGAGCGGGTTTAAATGAGCAGTTCTTC; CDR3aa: CASSRSRRAGLNEQFF
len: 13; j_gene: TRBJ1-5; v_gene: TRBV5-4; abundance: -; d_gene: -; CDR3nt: TGTGCCAGCAGCTTGGACAGAAATCAGCCCCAGCATTTT; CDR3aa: CASSLDRNQPQHF
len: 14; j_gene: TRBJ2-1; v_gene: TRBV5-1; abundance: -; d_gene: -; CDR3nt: TGCGCCAGCAGCTCGGGACTCCGCCCCGATGAGCAGTTCTTC; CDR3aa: CASSSGLRPDEQFF
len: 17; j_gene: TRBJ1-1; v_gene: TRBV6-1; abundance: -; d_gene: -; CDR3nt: TGTGCCAGCAGTGTGGGGGCCGGGTATCTTCGAATCACTGAAGCTTTCTTT; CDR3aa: CASSVGAGYLRITEAFF
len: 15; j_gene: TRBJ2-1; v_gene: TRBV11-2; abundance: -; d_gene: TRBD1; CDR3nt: TGTGCCAGCAGCTTAATGGGGACAGTCTACAATGAGCAGTTCTTC; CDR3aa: CASSLMGTVYNEQFF
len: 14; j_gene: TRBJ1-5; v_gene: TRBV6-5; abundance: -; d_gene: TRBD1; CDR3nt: TGTGCCAGCAGACCACAACAGGGGAGACAGCCCCAGCATTTT; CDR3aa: CASRPQQGRQPQHF
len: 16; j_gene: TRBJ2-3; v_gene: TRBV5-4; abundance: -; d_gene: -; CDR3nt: TGTGCCAGCAGCTCCAAACAGGGAGGGGGGGCAGATACGCAGTATTTT; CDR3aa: CASSSKQGGGADTQYF
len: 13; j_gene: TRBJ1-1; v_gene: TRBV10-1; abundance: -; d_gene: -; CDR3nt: TGCGCCAGCAGTGAGTCGAGGAGCACTGAAGCTTTCTTT; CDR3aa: CASSESRSTEAFF
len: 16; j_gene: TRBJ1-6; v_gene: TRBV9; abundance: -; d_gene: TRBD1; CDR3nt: TGTGCCAGCAGCGTAGGTGGCGGGACAGATAATTCACCCCTCCACTTT; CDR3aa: CASSVGGGTDNSPLHF
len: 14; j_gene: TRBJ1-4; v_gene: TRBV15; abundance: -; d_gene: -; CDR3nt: TGTGCCACCAGCAGCGGTGAAGCTAATGAAAAACTGTTTTTT; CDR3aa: CATSSGEANEKLFF
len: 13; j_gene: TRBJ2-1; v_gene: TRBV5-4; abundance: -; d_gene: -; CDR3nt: TGTGCCAGCAGCTTGCCTCGCGGGGATGAGCAGTTCTTC; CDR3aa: CASSLPRGDEQFF
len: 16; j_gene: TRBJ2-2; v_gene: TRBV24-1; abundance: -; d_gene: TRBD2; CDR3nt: TGTGCCACCAGTGGTAGCGGGGGGCGTAACACCGGGGAGCTGTTTTTT; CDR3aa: CATSGSGGRNTGELFF
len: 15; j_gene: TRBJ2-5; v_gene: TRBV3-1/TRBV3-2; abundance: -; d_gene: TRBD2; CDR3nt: TGTGCCAGCAGCCAAATCAGCGGGAGAGGGGAGACCCAGTACTTC; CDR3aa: CASSQISGRGETQYF
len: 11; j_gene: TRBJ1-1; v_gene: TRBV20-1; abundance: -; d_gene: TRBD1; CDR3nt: TGCAGTGCAGACAGGGGGCGGGAAACTTTCTTT; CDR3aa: CSADRGRETFF
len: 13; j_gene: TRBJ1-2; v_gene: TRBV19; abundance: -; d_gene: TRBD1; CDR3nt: TGTGCCAGTAGGTCACAGGGGGAAACTGGCTACACCTTC; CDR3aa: CASRSQGETGYTF
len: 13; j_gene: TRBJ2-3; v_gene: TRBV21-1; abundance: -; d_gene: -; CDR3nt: TGTGCCAGCAGCAAGACCAGAGAGGGTACGCAGTATTTT; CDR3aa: CASSKTREGTQYF
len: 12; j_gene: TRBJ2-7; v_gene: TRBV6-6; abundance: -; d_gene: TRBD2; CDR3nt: TGTGCCAGCAGTCCAGCGGGGGACGAGCAGTACTTC; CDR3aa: CASSPAGDEQYF
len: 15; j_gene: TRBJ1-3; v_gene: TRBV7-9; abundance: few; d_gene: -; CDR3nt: TGTGCCAGCAGCTTCCCAGAGGGGGCTGGAAACACCATATATTTT; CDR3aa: CASSFPEGAGNTIYF
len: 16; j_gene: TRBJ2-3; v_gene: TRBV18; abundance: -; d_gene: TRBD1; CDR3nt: TGTGCCAGCTCACCACGTAGACAGGGCGGTGGAGATACGCAGTATTTT; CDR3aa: CASSPRRQGGGDTQYF
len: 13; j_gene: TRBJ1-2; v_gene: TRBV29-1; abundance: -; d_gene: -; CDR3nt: TGCAGCGGAGGGGGAAGATCCAACTATGGCTACACCTTC; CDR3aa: CSGGGRSNYGYTF
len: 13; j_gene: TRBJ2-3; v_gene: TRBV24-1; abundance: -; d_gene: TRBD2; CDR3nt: TGTGCCACCAGTGATTCGACTAGCGGGACGCAGTATTTT; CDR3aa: CATSDSTSGTQYF
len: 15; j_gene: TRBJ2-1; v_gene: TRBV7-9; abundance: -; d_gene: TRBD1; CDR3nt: TGTGCCAGCAGCCCAACGGGACAGGGGGCCGCTGAGCAGTTCTTC; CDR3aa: CASSPTGQGAAEQFF
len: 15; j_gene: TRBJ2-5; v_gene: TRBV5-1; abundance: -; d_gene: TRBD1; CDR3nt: TGCGCCAGCAGCGGGCTAACAGGGGGACAGGAGACCCAGTACTTC; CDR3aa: CASSGLTGGQETQYF
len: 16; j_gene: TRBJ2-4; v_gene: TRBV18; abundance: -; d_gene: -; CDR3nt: TGTGCCAGCTCCCCCGGGGAGGGGGTGGCCAAAAACATTCAGTACTTC; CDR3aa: CASSPGEGVAKNIQYF
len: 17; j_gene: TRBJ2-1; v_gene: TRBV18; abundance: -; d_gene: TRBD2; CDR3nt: TGTGCCAGCTCACCCAGTGGAGCGGGATATTCTTCCTATGAGCAGTTCTTC; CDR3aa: CASSPSGAGYSSYEQFF
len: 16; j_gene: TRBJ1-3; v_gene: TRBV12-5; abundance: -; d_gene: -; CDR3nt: TGTGCCCGGGATGGTGATAAGGGTAAGGTAGGAAACACCATATATTTT; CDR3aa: CARDGDKGKVGNTIYF
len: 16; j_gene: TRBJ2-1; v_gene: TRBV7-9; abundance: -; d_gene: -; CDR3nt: TGTGCCAGCAGCCCTAACCGTGGCGGGGCTGGGGGTGAGCAGTTCTTC; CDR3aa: CASSPNRGGAGGEQFF
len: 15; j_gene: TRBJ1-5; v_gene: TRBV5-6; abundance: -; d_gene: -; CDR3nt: TGTGCCAGCAGCTTGGGCTCGAGCAGGCCTCAGCCCCAGCATTTT; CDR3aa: CASSLGSSRPQPQHF